These T cell receptor beta chains were read from a single sample in a study of cytomegalovirus exposure and HLA in healthy donors. Profiled with immunoSEQ multiplex PCR; TCRdb holds only in-frame clones, not every one. The data hold 150,000 to 200,000 clones, with 70% to 85% observed a single time. Input material: PBMCs. The receptors were sampled from a man aged 45-65 years in good health and CMV-seropositive. Each CDR3 is given with its conserved first and last residue. Each record gives: CDR3 protein, CDR3 DNA, clone size, J gene, V gene, D gene. D genes are given only for firm matches. The size of a clone is reported for some rows only, either as once, few or many, or as a class for expanded clones.

CDR3 protein: CASSLRFGGPLKETQYF; CDR3 DNA: TGTGCCAGCAGCCTTCGATTCGGGGGGCCGTTAAAAGAGACCCAGTACTTC; clone size: .; J gene: TRBJ2-5; V gene: TRBV11-2; D gene: .
CDR3 protein: CASSFEQGNTEAFF; CDR3 DNA: TGTGCCAGCAGTTTCGAACAGGGGAACACTGAAGCTTTCTTT; clone size: .; J gene: TRBJ1-1; V gene: TRBV28; D gene: .
CDR3 protein: CASSPGQGTNEKLFF; CDR3 DNA: TGTGCCAGCAGCCCCGGACAGGGTACGAATGAAAAACTGTTTTTT; clone size: few; J gene: TRBJ1-4; V gene: TRBV7-2; D gene: TRBD1
CDR3 protein: CASSPDRGQETQYF; CDR3 DNA: TGTGCCAGCAGTCCAGACAGGGGTCAAGAGACCCAGTACTTC; clone size: .; J gene: TRBJ2-5; V gene: TRBV6-5; D gene: TRBD1
CDR3 protein: CASSKNRDNEQFF; CDR3 DNA: TGCGCCAGCAGCAAAAACAGGGACAATGAGCAGTTCTTC; clone size: .; J gene: TRBJ2-1; V gene: TRBV4-1; D gene: .
CDR3 protein: CASSNEGGTYGYTF; CDR3 DNA: TGTGCCAGCAGCAATGAAGGGGGTACCTATGGCTACACCTTC; clone size: .; J gene: TRBJ1-2; V gene: TRBV5-5; D gene: .
CDR3 protein: CASSPEGGELDNSPLHF; CDR3 DNA: TGTGCCAGTAGTCCGGAAGGGGGGGAATTGGATAATTCACCCCTCCACTTT; clone size: few; J gene: TRBJ1-6; V gene: TRBV19; D gene: .
CDR3 protein: CASSIDGGDGGPQHF; CDR3 DNA: TGTGCCAGTAGTATAGACGGCGGGGATGGGGGGCCCCAGCATTTT; clone size: .; J gene: TRBJ1-5; V gene: TRBV19; D gene: .
CDR3 protein: CASNTEGGAGKPQHF; CDR3 DNA: TGTGCCAGCAATACCGAGGGCGGCGCGGGAAAGCCCCAGCATTTT; clone size: .; J gene: TRBJ1-5; V gene: TRBV6-1; D gene: .
CDR3 protein: CASGSGLHNYGYTF; CDR3 DNA: TGTGCCAGCGGTTCAGGGCTTCATAACTATGGCTACACCTTC; clone size: .; J gene: TRBJ1-2; V gene: TRBV2; D gene: .
CDR3 protein: CASNDEGDTEAFF; CDR3 DNA: TGTGCCAGTAATGACGAAGGGGACACTGAAGCTTTCTTT; clone size: .; J gene: TRBJ1-1; V gene: TRBV19; D gene: .
CDR3 protein: CACQGVGQPQHF; CDR3 DNA: TGTGCCTGCCAGGGGGTAGGTCAGCCCCAGCATTTT; clone size: .; J gene: TRBJ1-5; V gene: TRBV30; D gene: TRBD1
CDR3 protein: CASRGTFSYNEQFF; CDR3 DNA: TGTGCCAGCCGTGGTACTTTCTCCTACAATGAGCAGTTCTTC; clone size: .; J gene: TRBJ2-1; V gene: TRBV11-3; D gene: .
CDR3 protein: CASSSRDTLGETQYF; CDR3 DNA: TGTGCCAGCAGTTCCCGGGACACCCTCGGGGAGACCCAGTACTTC; clone size: .; J gene: TRBJ2-5; V gene: TRBV28; D gene: .
CDR3 protein: CASSVAMNTEAFF; CDR3 DNA: TGTGCCAGCTCAGTAGCGATGAACACTGAAGCTTTCTTT; clone size: .; J gene: TRBJ1-1; V gene: TRBV18; D gene: .
CDR3 protein: CASSSGTGVHEQFF; CDR3 DNA: TGCGCCAGCAGCTCGGGGACAGGGGTTCATGAGCAGTTCTTC; clone size: .; J gene: TRBJ2-1; V gene: TRBV5-1; D gene: TRBD1
CDR3 protein: CASRPGTGPEQYF; CDR3 DNA: TGTGCCAGCAGACCCGGGACAGGGCCCGAGCAGTACTTC; clone size: .; J gene: TRBJ2-7; V gene: TRBV7-6; D gene: TRBD1
CDR3 protein: CASSLRTDGSYTF; CDR3 DNA: TGTGCCAGCAGCTTACGGACCGACGGGAGCTACACCTTC; clone size: .; J gene: TRBJ1-2; V gene: TRBV7-8; D gene: .
CDR3 protein: CASRSRDGYTF; CDR3 DNA: TGTGCCAGCAGATCCAGGGATGGCTACACCTTC; clone size: .; J gene: TRBJ1-2; V gene: TRBV27; D gene: .
CDR3 protein: CASSEVRAQPQHF; CDR3 DNA: TGTGCCAGTAGTGAAGTGCGAGCCCAGCCCCAGCATTTT; clone size: .; J gene: TRBJ1-5; V gene: TRBV19; D gene: .
CDR3 protein: CATSRDLGSYGYTF; CDR3 DNA: TGTGCCACCAGCAGAGATCTGGGCAGCTATGGCTACACCTTC; clone size: .; J gene: TRBJ1-2; V gene: TRBV15; D gene: .
CDR3 protein: CASSFGTSGRIYNEQFF; CDR3 DNA: TGTGCCAGCAGCTTCGGGACTAGCGGGAGAATCTACAATGAGCAGTTCTTC; clone size: .; J gene: TRBJ2-1; V gene: TRBV7-6; D gene: TRBD2
CDR3 protein: CASSNGGGHQPQHF; CDR3 DNA: TGTGCCAGCTCAAATGGGGGGGGGCATCAGCCCCAGCATTTT; clone size: .; J gene: TRBJ1-5; V gene: TRBV7-8; D gene: .
CDR3 protein: CSSSRDRSGQPQHF; CDR3 DNA: TGTTCCAGCAGCCGAGACAGGTCTGGGCAGCCCCAGCATTTT; clone size: .; J gene: TRBJ1-5; V gene: TRBV7-9; D gene: .
CDR3 protein: CASSQGGEINGYTF; CDR3 DNA: TGTGCCAGCAGCCAAGGGGGGGAGATTAATGGCTACACCTTC; clone size: once; J gene: TRBJ1-2; V gene: TRBV4-2; D gene: .
CDR3 protein: CASSSRDPTHYGYTF; CDR3 DNA: TGTGCCAGCAGCTCCCGGGATCCGACCCACTATGGCTACACCTTC; clone size: .; J gene: TRBJ1-2; V gene: TRBV7-9; D gene: .
CDR3 protein: CASSPDRGTEAFF; CDR3 DNA: TGTGCCAGCTCACCTGACAGGGGCACTGAAGCTTTCTTT; clone size: .; J gene: TRBJ1-1; V gene: TRBV18; D gene: TRBD1
CDR3 protein: CASTRGRMTSGSIGELFF; CDR3 DNA: TGTGCCAGCACCCGGGGACGGATGACTAGCGGGAGTATCGGGGAGCTGTTTTTT; clone size: .; J gene: TRBJ2-2; V gene: TRBV9; D gene: TRBD2
CDR3 protein: CASSLEGLAGNEQFF; CDR3 DNA: TGTGCCAGCAGCTTAGAAGGCCTAGCAGGCAATGAGCAGTTCTTC; clone size: .; J gene: TRBJ2-1; V gene: TRBV7-9; D gene: .
CDR3 protein: CASSQAGWLSTEAFF; CDR3 DNA: TGCGCCAGCAGCCAGGCCGGATGGTTGAGCACTGAAGCTTTCTTT; clone size: few; J gene: TRBJ1-1; V gene: TRBV10-2; D gene: .
CDR3 protein: CASSLAKGQGTYEQYF; CDR3 DNA: TGCGCCAGCAGCTTAGCAAAGGGACAGGGGACCTACGAGCAGTACTTC; clone size: .; J gene: TRBJ2-7; V gene: TRBV5-1; D gene: TRBD1
CDR3 protein: CASSPQGLADEQFF; CDR3 DNA: TGTGCCAGCAGCCCACAGGGACTAGCGGATGAGCAGTTCTTC; clone size: few; J gene: TRBJ2-1; V gene: TRBV7-3; D gene: TRBD2
CDR3 protein: CASSPPPRDKNTEAFF; CDR3 DNA: TGTGCCAGCAGCCCCCCGCCCCGGGATAAAAACACTGAAGCTTTCTTT; clone size: .; J gene: TRBJ1-1; V gene: TRBV13; D gene: .
CDR3 protein: CAHQARGGEKLFF; CDR3 DNA: TGTGCCCACCAAGCCCGAGGTGGAGAAAAACTGTTTTTT; clone size: .; J gene: TRBJ1-4; V gene: TRBV6-1; D gene: .
CDR3 protein: CATSRSGGAGELFF; CDR3 DNA: TGTGCCACCAGCAGATCTGGAGGCGCCGGGGAGCTGTTTTTT; clone size: .; J gene: TRBJ2-2; V gene: TRBV15; D gene: .
CDR3 protein: CASSEQTGDTDTQYF; CDR3 DNA: TGTGCCAGCAGTGAACAGACAGGGGACACAGATACGCAGTATTTT; clone size: .; J gene: TRBJ2-3; V gene: TRBV6-1; D gene: TRBD1
CDR3 protein: CASSLTRDRENYGYTF; CDR3 DNA: TGTGCCAGCTCACTTACCCGAGACAGGGAAAATTATGGCTACACCTTC; clone size: .; J gene: TRBJ1-2; V gene: TRBV18; D gene: TRBD1
CDR3 protein: CASRSGQGATQETQYF; CDR3 DNA: TGTGCCAGCAGGTCGGGACAGGGGGCGACCCAAGAGACCCAGTACTTC; clone size: .; J gene: TRBJ2-5; V gene: TRBV5-5; D gene: TRBD1
CDR3 protein: CASTKNTGELFF; CDR3 DNA: TGTGCCAGTACCAAAAACACCGGGGAGCTGTTTTTT; clone size: .; J gene: TRBJ2-2; V gene: TRBV19; D gene: .
CDR3 protein: CSVLGQGAFGYTF; CDR3 DNA: TGCAGCGTGCTTGGACAGGGGGCATTTGGCTACACCTTC; clone size: .; J gene: TRBJ1-2; V gene: TRBV29-1; D gene: TRBD1
CDR3 protein: CASSLRTAGRDTEAFF; CDR3 DNA: TGTGCCAGCAGCTTACGGACAGCCGGCAGGGACACTGAAGCTTTCTTT; clone size: .; J gene: TRBJ1-1; V gene: TRBV7-6; D gene: .
CDR3 protein: CASSQWDSSGNTIYF; CDR3 DNA: TGTGCCAGCAGCCAGTGGGACAGCTCTGGAAACACCATATATTTT; clone size: .; J gene: TRBJ1-3; V gene: TRBV14; D gene: TRBD1
CDR3 protein: CASAKGRGNTEAFF; CDR3 DNA: TGTGCCAGCGCTAAAGGGCGGGGGAACACTGAAGCTTTCTTT; clone size: once; J gene: TRBJ1-1; V gene: TRBV13; D gene: .
CDR3 protein: CASSPGGGKDNEQFF; CDR3 DNA: TGTGCCAGCAGCCCCGGGGGGGGGAAAGACAATGAGCAGTTCTTC; clone size: .; J gene: TRBJ2-1; V gene: TRBV11-3; D gene: TRBD2
CDR3 protein: CASSEGGSGIEKLFF; CDR3 DNA: TGTGCCAGCAGTGAGGGTGGTTCGGGGATTGAAAAACTGTTTTTT; clone size: few; J gene: TRBJ1-4; V gene: TRBV25-1; D gene: .
CDR3 protein: CASSYTGVEGYTF; CDR3 DNA: TGCGCCAGCAGCTATACAGGGGTCGAGGGCTACACCTTC; clone size: .; J gene: TRBJ1-2; V gene: TRBV5-1; D gene: TRBD1
CDR3 protein: CASSSQEVGARETQYF; CDR3 DNA: TGTGCCAGCAGCTCCCAAGAGGTGGGGGCGAGGGAGACCCAGTACTTC; clone size: .; J gene: TRBJ2-5; V gene: TRBV7-2; D gene: .
CDR3 protein: CASSISLNTEAFF; CDR3 DNA: TGTGCCAGTAGTATAAGCCTGAACACTGAAGCTTTCTTT; clone size: .; J gene: TRBJ1-1; V gene: TRBV19; D gene: .
CDR3 protein: CAISDGSNYNEQFF; CDR3 DNA: TGTGCCATCAGTGACGGGAGTAATTACAATGAGCAGTTCTTC; clone size: .; J gene: TRBJ2-1; V gene: TRBV10-3; D gene: .
CDR3 protein: CASSEGLAGGETQYF; CDR3 DNA: TGTGCCAGCAGTGAGGGACTAGCGGGAGGGGAGACCCAGTACTTC; clone size: .; J gene: TRBJ2-5; V gene: TRBV6-6; D gene: TRBD2
CDR3 protein: CASSRGLNNEQLF; CDR3 DNA: TGTGCCAGCAGTCGGGGTTTAAACAATGAGCAGCTCTTC; clone size: .; J gene: TRBJ2-1; V gene: TRBV25-1; D gene: .
CDR3 protein: CASSQDRGDTYYGYTF; CDR3 DNA: TGTGCCAGCAGCCAAGATCGGGGGGACACTTACTATGGCTACACCTTC; clone size: .; J gene: TRBJ1-2; V gene: TRBV4-2; D gene: .
CDR3 protein: CASSTTGDGNTEAFF; CDR3 DNA: TGTGCCAGCTCAACGACAGGGGACGGGAACACTGAAGCTTTCTTT; clone size: .; J gene: TRBJ1-1; V gene: TRBV18; D gene: TRBD1
CDR3 protein: CASSWTSGTSTQYF; CDR3 DNA: TGTGCCAGCAGCTGGACTAGCGGGACGAGCACGCAGTATTTT; clone size: few; J gene: TRBJ2-3; V gene: TRBV7-2; D gene: TRBD2
CDR3 protein: CASSLAGGINEQFF; CDR3 DNA: TGCGCCAGCAGCTTGGCTGGGGGGATCAATGAGCAGTTCTTC; clone size: .; J gene: TRBJ2-1; V gene: TRBV5-1; D gene: .
CDR3 protein: CASSRSGAYNEKLFF; CDR3 DNA: TGTGCCAGCAGTCGCAGCGGGGCGTATAATGAAAAACTGTTTTTT; clone size: .; J gene: TRBJ1-4; V gene: TRBV6-5; D gene: .
CDR3 protein: CASRSTGTNEKLFF; CDR3 DNA: TGCGCCAGCAGGTCGACAGGGACTAATGAAAAACTGTTTTTT; clone size: .; J gene: TRBJ1-4; V gene: TRBV4-1; D gene: TRBD1